This TCR beta chain was recorded in a study of beta chain features in type 1 diabetes. Study-wide results and caveats: Moderate but significant shortening of TCRB CDR3s was recorded in all four CD4+ subsets from Type 1 diabetes patients.

Note on this clone: No antigen is known for it.

The isolated RNA, all of it, was reverse transcribed, so expressed TCRB transcripts were what got sequenced. Sequencing of naive, central memory and regulatory T cell samples gave an average of roughly 3.5 million reads. The repertoire was sequenced with immunoSEQ multiplex PCR; TCRdb's copy has only in-frame clones and lacks some. Of some 150,000 clones listed, approximately 13% are singletons. CD45RO/CCR7/CD25/CD127/CD95/CD27 sorting isolated CD4+ naive, central memory, regulatory and stem cell-like memory cells. Trimming cost V 5 bases and J 0 bases, with 13 bases left between them. Germline V gene sequence: CDR1 MGHDK, CDR2 SYGVNS. This CDR3 comprises 15 residues.

The rearrangement uses TRBV25-1 and TRBJ2-5, with a possible D match to TRBD2 (5 bases). Sequenced material: central memory CD4+ T cells from blood. The TCR originated in a man in his late teens or twenties with type 1 diabetes. The chain's CDR3 is CASSSGLTYQETQYF. The CDR3 nucleotides read TGTGCCAGCAGTAGCGGATTAACCTACCAAGAGACCCAGTACTTC.